The clone carrying this T cell receptor (beta chain) was detected only a few times. The sample holds other DNA sequences that translate to the same CDR3. This specimen belongs to a study of beta chain features in type 1 diabetes. Reverse transcribing all isolated RNA meant expressed TCRB transcripts were sequenced. Assay: immunoSEQ multiplex PCR; the TCRdb copy retains only in-frame clones and omits some. The sample has about half a million clones, roughly 31% seen once. The length of the CDR3 is 15 residues. Germline assignment: CDR1 SQVTM and CDR2 ANQGSEA. The ends were cut back, 6 bases at V and 5 bases at J, with 23 bases in the middle.

Sequencing used naive CD4+ T cells from blood. This receptor was obtained from a man between 18 and 35 years old in good health. The rearrangement uses TRBV29-1 and TRBJ2-7; D ambiguous. The CDR3 region has the DNA TGCAGCGTCGCCACGGTGGGTTGGAGAGGCGACGAGCAGTACTTC. Its protein is CSVATVGWRGDEQYF.